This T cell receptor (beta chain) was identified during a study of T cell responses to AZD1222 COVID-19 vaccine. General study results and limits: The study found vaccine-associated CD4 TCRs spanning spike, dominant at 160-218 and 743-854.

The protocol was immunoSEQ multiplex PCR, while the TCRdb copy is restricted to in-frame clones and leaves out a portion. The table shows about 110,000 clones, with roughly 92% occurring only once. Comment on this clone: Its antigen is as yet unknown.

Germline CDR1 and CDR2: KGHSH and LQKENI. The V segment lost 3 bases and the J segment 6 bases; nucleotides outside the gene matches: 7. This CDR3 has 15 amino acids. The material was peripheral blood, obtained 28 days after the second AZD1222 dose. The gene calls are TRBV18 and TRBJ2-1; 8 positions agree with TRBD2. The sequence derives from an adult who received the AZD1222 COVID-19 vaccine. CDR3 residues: CASSPLTSEGNEQFF. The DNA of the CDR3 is TGTGCCAGCTCACCCTTGACTAGCGAGGGCAATGAGCAGTTCTTC.